The TCR beta chain described here comes from a study of metastatic and nonmetastatic thyroid tumors (TCRdb year 2020). For the study in its entirety: For patients with malignant and with benign thyroid disease, the researchers compared repertoires between peripheral blood samples and tumor or nodule tissue samples. Summary of the overall study and its limitations: In both blood and tumor samples, malignant tumors were reported to have significantly higher TCR beta diversity than benign nodules.

This clone was observed a handful of times. The target of this receptor is not known. The sample holds no much larger clone one base away, and base qualities are not on file. Before undergoing thyroid surgery, none of the patients had been given any kind of treatment. The study retrospectively analysed patient clinical samples collected from about 2012 to 2019 using T-cell receptor beta sequencing. Library preparation employed PCR. Sequencing used an Illumina HiSeq 4000. High-throughput sequencing was used to profile the TCR beta-chain CDR3 region of every patient. The authors processed their data as follows. The researchers built a classifier to tell apart papillary thyroid cancer patients with distant metastasis, based on CDR3 differences among clinicopathological groups. To measure repertoire diversity the researchers used the Shannon index, while the Morisita-Horn index served to gauge how similar the tumor and blood repertoires were. TCRdb reanalyzed the raw reads on its own, using fastp at Q25 for trimming and MiXCR for clone calling, and kept in-frame beta chains. These V and J calls derive from TCRdb rather than the authors' analysis. The sample records some 23,000 clones, about 20% of which are singletons. 9% to 15% of the sample lies in the top ten.

V ends up 7 bases short and J 8 bases short, with an unmatched junction base count of 4. The CDR3 numbers 14 residues from cysteine through phenylalanine. Just CDR3 DNA is preserved here, 42 bases in frame from base 1. CDR1 MNHNS and CDR2 SASEGT were looked up in the germline V gene. The receptor was isolated from a female donor with papillary thyroid cancer or a benign thyroid nodule (not recorded which). Some clones in this sample may be carry-over from other donors' samples. The sample comprised tumor tissue. The chain is assembled from TRBV6-1 and TRBJ1-6; 11 bases in the junction line up with TRBD1. The DNA is as follows: TGTGCCAGCAATTTGGGACAGGGGGATTCACCCCTCCACTTT. It translates to CASNLGQGDSPLHF.